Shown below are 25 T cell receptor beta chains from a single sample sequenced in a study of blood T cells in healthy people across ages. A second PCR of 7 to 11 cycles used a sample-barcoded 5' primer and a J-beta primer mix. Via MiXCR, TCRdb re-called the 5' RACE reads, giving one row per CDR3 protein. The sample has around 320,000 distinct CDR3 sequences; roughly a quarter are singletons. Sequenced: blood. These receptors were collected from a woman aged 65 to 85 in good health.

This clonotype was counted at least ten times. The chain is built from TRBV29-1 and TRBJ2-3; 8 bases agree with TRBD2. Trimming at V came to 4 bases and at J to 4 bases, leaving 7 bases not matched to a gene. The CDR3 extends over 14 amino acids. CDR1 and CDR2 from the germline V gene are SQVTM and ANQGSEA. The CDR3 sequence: CSVGAGEVSDTQYF. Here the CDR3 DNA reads TGCAGCGTTGGAGCGGGAGAGGTCTCAGATACGCAGTATTTT.

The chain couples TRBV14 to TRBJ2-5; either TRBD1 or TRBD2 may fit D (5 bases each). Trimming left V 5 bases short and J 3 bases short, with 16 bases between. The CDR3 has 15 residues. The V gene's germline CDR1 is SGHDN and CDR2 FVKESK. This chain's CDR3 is CASSYFLGPEETQYF. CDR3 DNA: TGTGCCAGCAGCTACTTCTTGGGACCAGAAGAGACCCAGTACTTC.

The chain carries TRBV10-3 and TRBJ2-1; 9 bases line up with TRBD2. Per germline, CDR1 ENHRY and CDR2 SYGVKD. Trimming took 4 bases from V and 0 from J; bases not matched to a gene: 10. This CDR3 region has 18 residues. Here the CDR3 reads CAISGGGSGGFSYNEQFF. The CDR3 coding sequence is TGTGCCATCAGTGGGGGGGGGAGCGGGGGGTTCTCCTACAATGAGCAGTTCTTC.

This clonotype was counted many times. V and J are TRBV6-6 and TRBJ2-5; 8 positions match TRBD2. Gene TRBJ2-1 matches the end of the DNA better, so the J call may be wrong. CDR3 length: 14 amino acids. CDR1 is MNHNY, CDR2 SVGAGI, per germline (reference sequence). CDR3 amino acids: CASSFGLARNEQFF. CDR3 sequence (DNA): TGTGCCAGCAGTTTCGGACTAGCTCGCAATGAGCAGTTCTTC.

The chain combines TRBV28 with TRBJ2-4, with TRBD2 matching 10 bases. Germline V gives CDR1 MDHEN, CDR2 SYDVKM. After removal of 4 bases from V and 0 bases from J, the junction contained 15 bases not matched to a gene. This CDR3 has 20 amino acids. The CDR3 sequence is CASSSGAGGLYHLAKNIQYF. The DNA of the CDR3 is TGTGCCAGCAGTTCCGGAGCGGGGGGGCTATATCATTTAGCCAAAAACATTCAGTACTTC.

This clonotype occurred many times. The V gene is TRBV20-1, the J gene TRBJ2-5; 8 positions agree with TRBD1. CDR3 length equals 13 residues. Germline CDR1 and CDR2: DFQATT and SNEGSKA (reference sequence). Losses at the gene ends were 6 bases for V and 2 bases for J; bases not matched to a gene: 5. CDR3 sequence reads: CSALRTGQETQYF. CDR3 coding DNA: TGCAGTGCGCTTCGGACAGGGCAAGAGACCCAGTACTTC.

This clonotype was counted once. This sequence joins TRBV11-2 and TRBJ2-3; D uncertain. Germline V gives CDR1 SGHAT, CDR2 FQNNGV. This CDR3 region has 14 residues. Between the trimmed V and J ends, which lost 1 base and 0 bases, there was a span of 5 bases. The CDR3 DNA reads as TGTGCCAGCAGCTTAGTTTTTAGCACAGATACGCAGTATTTT. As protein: CASSLVFSTDTQYF.

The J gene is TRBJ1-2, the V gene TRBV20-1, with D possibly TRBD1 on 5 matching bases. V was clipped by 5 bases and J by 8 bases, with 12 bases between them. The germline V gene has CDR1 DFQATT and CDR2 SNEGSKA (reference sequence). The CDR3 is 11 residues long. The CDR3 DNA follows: TGCAGTGCTTACAGCGGGGACGGCTACACCTTC. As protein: CSAYSGDGYTF.

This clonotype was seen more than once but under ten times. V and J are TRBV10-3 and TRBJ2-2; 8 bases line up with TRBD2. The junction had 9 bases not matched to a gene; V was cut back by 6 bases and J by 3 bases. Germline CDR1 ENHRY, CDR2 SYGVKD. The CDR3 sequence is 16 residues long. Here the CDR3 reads CAISRREGRDTGELFF. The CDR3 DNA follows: TGTGCCATCAGCCGACGGGAGGGACGGGACACCGGGGAGCTGTTTTTT.

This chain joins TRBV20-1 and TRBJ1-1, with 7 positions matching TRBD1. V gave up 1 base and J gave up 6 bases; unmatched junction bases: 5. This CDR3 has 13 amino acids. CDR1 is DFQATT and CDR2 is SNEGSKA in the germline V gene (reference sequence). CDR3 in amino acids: CSARAYRGAEAFF. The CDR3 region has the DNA TGCAGTGCTAGAGCATACAGGGGCGCTGAAGCTTTCTTT.

The CDR3 DNA reads as TGTGCCAGCAGCCCGTGGCCTGGGGATTCGTCCGGTGGCTACACCTTC. Amino acid sequence: CASSPWPGDSSGGYTF. The rearrangement joins TRBV3-1 to TRBJ1-2; D is uncertain. CDR3 length: 16 residues. Deletions cut 4 bases from V and 7 bases from J, with 22 bases between. CDR1 LGHDT and CDR2 YNNKEL come from the germline V gene (reference sequence).

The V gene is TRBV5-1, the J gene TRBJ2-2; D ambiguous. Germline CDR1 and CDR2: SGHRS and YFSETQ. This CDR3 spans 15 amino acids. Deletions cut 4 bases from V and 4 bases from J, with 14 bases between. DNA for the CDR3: TGCGCCAGCAGCCACCAGAGGAGCGCCACCGGGGAGCTGTTTTTT. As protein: CASSHQRSATGELFF.

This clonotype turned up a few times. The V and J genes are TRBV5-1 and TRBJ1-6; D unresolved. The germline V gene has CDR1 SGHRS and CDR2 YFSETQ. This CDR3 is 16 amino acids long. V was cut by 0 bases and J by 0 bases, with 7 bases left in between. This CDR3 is CASSLAGDSYNSPLHF. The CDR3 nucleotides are TGCGCCAGCAGCTTGGCTGGAGACTCCTATAATTCACCCCTCCACTTT.

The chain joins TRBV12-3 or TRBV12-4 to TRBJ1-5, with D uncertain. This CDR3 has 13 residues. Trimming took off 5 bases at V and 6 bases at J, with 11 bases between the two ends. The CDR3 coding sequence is TGTGCCAGCAGTGTAGGTCGCCTTCAGCCCCAGCATTTT. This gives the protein CASSVGRLQPQHF.

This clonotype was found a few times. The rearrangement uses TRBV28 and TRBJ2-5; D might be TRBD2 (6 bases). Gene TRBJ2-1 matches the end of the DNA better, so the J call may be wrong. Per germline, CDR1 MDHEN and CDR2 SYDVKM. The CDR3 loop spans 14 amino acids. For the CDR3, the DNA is TGTGCCAGCAGCCCGGGGGACGGCTACAATGAGCAGTTCTTC. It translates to CASSPGDGYNEQFF.

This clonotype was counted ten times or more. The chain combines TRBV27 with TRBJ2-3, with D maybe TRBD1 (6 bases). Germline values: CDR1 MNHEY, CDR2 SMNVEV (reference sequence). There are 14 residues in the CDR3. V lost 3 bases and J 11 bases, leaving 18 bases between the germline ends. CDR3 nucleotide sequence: TGTGCCAGCAGTTTGGGGGTGGGGGCCCCGGAGCAGTATTTT. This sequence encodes CASSLGVGAPEQYF.

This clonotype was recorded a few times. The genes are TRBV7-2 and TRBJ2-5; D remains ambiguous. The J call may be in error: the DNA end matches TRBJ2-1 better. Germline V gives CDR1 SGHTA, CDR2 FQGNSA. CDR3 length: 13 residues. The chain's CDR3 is CASSGPLRGEQFF. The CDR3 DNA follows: TGTGCCAGCAGCGGCCCGCTCCGTGGTGAGCAGTTCTTC.

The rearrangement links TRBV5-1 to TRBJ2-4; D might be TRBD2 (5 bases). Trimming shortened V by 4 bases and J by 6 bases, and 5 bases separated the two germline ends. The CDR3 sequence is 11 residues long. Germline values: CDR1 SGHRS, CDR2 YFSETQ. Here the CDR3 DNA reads TGCGCCAGCAGCGAGGGAAACATTCAGTACTTC. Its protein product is CASSEGNIQYF.

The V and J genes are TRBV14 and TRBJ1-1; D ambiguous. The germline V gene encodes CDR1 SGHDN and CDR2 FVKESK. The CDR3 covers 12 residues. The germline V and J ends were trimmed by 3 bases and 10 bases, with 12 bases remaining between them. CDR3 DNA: TGTGCCAGCAGCCACCTCACCTCAGGAGCTTTCTTT. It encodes CASSHLTSGAFF. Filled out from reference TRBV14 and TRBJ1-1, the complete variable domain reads EAGVTQFPSHSVIEKGQTVTLRCDPISGHDNLYWYRRVMGKEIKFLLHFVKESKQDESGMPNNRFLAERTGGTYSTLKVQPAELEDSGVYFCASSHLTSGAFFGQGTRLTVV.

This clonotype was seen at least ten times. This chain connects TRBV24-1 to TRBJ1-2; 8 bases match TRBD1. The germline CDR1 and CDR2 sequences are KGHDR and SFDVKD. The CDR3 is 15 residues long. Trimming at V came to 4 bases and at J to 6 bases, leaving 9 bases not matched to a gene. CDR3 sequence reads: CATSDTTGENDGYTF. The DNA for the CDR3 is TGTGCCACCAGTGACACGACAGGGGAGAATGATGGCTACACCTTC.

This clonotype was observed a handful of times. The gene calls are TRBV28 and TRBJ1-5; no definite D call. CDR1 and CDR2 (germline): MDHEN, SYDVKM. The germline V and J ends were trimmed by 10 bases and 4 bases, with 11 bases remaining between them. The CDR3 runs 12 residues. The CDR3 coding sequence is TGTGCCACGTGGGAGGTTAATCAGCCCCAGCATTTT. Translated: CATWEVNQPQHF.

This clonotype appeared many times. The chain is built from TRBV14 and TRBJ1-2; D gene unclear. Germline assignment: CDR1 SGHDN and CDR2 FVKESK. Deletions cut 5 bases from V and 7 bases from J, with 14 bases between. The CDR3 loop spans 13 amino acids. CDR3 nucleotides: TGTGCCAGCAGCGCCCATACGTTAATTGGCTACACCTTC. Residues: CASSAHTLIGYTF.

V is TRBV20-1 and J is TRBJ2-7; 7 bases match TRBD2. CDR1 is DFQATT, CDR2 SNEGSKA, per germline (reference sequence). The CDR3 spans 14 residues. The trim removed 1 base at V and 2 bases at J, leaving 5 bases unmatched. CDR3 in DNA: TGCAGTGCTAGAGCACCTAGCGGACCCTACGAGCAGTACTTC. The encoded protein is CSARAPSGPYEQYF.

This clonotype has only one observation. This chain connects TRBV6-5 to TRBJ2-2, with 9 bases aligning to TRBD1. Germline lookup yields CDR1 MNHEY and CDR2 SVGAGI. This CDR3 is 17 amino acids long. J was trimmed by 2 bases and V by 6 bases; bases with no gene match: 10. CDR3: CASSRGRTGVNTGELFF. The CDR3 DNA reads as TGTGCCAGCAGCCGGGGACGGACAGGGGTCAACACCGGGGAGCTGTTTTTT.

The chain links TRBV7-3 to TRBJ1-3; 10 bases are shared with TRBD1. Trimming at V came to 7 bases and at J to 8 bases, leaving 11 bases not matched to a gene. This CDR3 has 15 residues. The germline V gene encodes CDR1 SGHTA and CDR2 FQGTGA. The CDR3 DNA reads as TGTGCCAGCAACTATAAAGACAGGGGGCATCACACCATATATTTT. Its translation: CASNYKDRGHHTIYF.